One and the same sample provided the 30 T cell receptor beta chains below, sequenced in a study of CD8 T cells in ankylosing spondylitis. MiXCR was run by TCRdb on the 5' RACE reads, yielding one entry per CDR3 protein. The sample carries around 300,000 distinct CDR3 sequences, 11% recorded once. The sample was blood, either unsorted or a sorted T cell fraction (not recorded which). The receptor set was obtained from a female donor with ankylosing spondylitis or in good health (not recorded which).

This clonotype was seen ten or more times. The chain recombines TRBV4-3 with TRBJ1-2; D uncertain. There are 14 residues in the CDR3. V lost 3 bases to trimming and J lost 4 bases, with 12 bases between them. Germline V gene sequence: CDR1 LGHNA, CDR2 YSLEER. The CDR3 DNA sequence: TGCGCCAGCAGCCAGAACTCCGAAGGCTATGGCTACACCTTC. It codes for CASSQNSEGYGYTF.

The chain carries TRBV10-3 and TRBJ1-1, with 7 bases that match TRBD1. Per germline, CDR1 ENHRY and CDR2 SYGVKD. Trimming removed 2 bases from V and 7 bases from J; junction bases left unmatched: 10. The CDR3 length is 15 residues. CDR3 nucleotides: TGTGCCATCAGTGAGCAGACAGGGCCCCGACGTGAAGCTTTCTTT. Protein: CAISEQTGPRREAFF.

In this sample, this clonotype turned up many times. The chain uses TRBV20-1 and TRBJ2-7; perhaps TRBD1 as D (5 bases). The CDR3 spans 15 residues. Germline V gene lookup returns CDR1 DFQATT and CDR2 SNEGSKA (reference sequence). Trimming left V 0 bases short and J 5 bases short, with 17 bases between. This CDR3 reads CSARDGAGPRDEQYF. The CDR3, as DNA: TGCAGTGCTAGAGATGGGGCAGGACCCAGGGACGAGCAGTACTTC.

The rearrangement uses TRBV5-1 and TRBJ1-4, with D possibly matching TRBD1 (5 bases). V lost 0 bases, J lost 0 bases, and 18 bases lay in between. Germline values: CDR1 SGHRS, CDR2 YFSETQ. The CDR3 totals 19 residues. DNA for the CDR3: TGCGCCAGCAGCTTGGCCGGGACGGTGGACTTTGCAACTAATGAAAAACTGTTTTTT. This translates into CASSLAGTVDFATNEKLFF. The full variable domain, in which reference TRBV5-1 and TRBJ1-4 provide the parts outside the CDR3, is KAGVTQTPRYLIKTRGQQVTLSCSPISGHRSVSWYQQTPGQGLQFLFEYFSETQRNKGNFPGRFSGRQFSNSRSEMNVSTLELGDSALYLCASSLAGTVDFATNEKLFFGSGTQLSVL.

The rearrangement joins TRBV6-1 to TRBJ2-3, with TRBD1 matching over 10 bases. Germline loops: CDR1 MNHNS, CDR2 SASEGT. The CDR3 contains 15 residues. The trim removed 5 bases at V and 5 bases at J, leaving 7 bases unmatched. The CDR3 sequence is CASSRRTGGEDTQYF. In DNA, the CDR3 is TGTGCCAGCAGTCGACGGACAGGGGGTGAAGATACGCAGTATTTT.

This clonotype was counted many times. V and J are TRBV5-1 and TRBJ2-1; D is unclear. V lost 4 bases and J lost 5, with 13 bases in between. CDR3 length: 14 residues. From germline, CDR1 is SGHRS and CDR2 YFSETQ. CDR3 amino acids: CASSPDHRNNEQFF. The CDR3 DNA sequence: TGCGCCAGCAGCCCTGACCACAGAAACAATGAGCAGTTCTTC.

To note about this clonotype: The junction does not match germline at one end; this may be a read error. This chain's CDR3 is CASSPWTGTPPNF. The CDR3 bases are TGTGCCAGCTCACCCTGGACAGGGACACCACCGAACTTC. The V gene is TRBV18, the J gene TRBJ2-4, with 8 bases fitting TRBD1. From germline, CDR1 is KGHSH and CDR2 LQKENI. The CDR3 loop spans 13 amino acids.

This clonotype appeared many times. The rearrangement uses TRBV11-2 and TRBJ2-5; possibly TRBD1 for D (7 bases). The germline V gene encodes CDR1 SGHAT and CDR2 FQNNGV. The V and J ends lost 7 bases and 3 bases respectively, with 9 bases between them. The CDR3 consists of 12 residues. This chain's CDR3 is CASTRGEETQYF. The CDR3 region has the DNA TGTGCCAGCACCAGGGGGGAAGAGACCCAGTACTTC.

At least ten counts were recorded for this clonotype. V and J are TRBV29-1 and TRBJ2-1; D unclear. The CDR3 spans 11 residues. Germline V gene lookup returns CDR1 SQVTM and CDR2 ANQGSEA. V was trimmed by 2 bases and J by 6 bases, leaving 5 bases between them. CDR3 nucleotide sequence: TGCAGCGTTGAACGTCCCAATGAGCAGTTCTTC. As protein: CSVERPNEQFF.

About this clonotype itself: At one end, the junction sequence differs from germline, possibly due to a read error. This chain joins TRBV20-1 and TRBJ2-1; possible D gene TRBD2, 5 bases. Germline loops: CDR1 DFQATT, CDR2 SNEGSKA (reference sequence). The CDR3 totals 13 residues. The CDR3 spells CSARGPSYNAQFF. DNA of the CDR3: TGCAGTGCTAGAGGCCCTAGCTACAATGCGCAGTTCTTC.

As regards this clonotype: One base away lies a much larger clone, so this may be a sequencing read error. The chain uses TRBV5-5 and TRBJ2-2; maybe TRBD2 (6 bases). This CDR3 is built from 15 residues. Trimming took 3 bases from V and 6 from J, leaving 15 bases between them. In germline, CDR1 is SGHKS, CDR2 YYEKEE (reference sequence). The CDR3 spells CASSSDGRGPGELFF. Written as DNA, the CDR3 is TGTGCCAGCAGCTCGGACGGGAGAGGGCCCGGGGAGCTGTTTTTT.

This clonotype was seen many times. The rearrangement links TRBV28 to TRBJ2-7; D is possibly TRBD2 (5 bases). CDR1 MDHEN and CDR2 SYDVKM come from the germline V gene. Trimming took off 6 bases at V and 2 bases at J, with 14 bases between the two ends. This CDR3 is 14 amino acids long. Here the CDR3 reads CASSGPNGAYEQYF. In DNA, the CDR3 is TGTGCCAGCAGCGGCCCCAACGGGGCCTACGAGCAGTACTTC.

This clonotype came up many times. This chain links TRBV7-9 with TRBJ2-5; D gene ambiguous. The CDR3 loop spans 12 amino acids. V dropped 5 bases and J dropped 4 bases, with 8 bases sitting between them. Germline loops: CDR1 SEHNR, CDR2 FQNEAQ (reference sequence). The CDR3 spells CASSEVGETQYF. The CDR3 DNA reads as TGTGCCAGCAGCGAGGTTGGAGAGACCCAGTACTTC.

This clonotype was picked up many times. The chain has TRBV5-1 and TRBJ1-1; the D gene is possibly TRBD1 (5 bases). This CDR3 spans 15 amino acids. Germline CDR1 reads SGHRS; CDR2 reads YFSETQ. V shed 0 bases and J shed 2 bases, with 11 bases lying between them. The CDR3 sequence is CASSLAGGINTEAFF. CDR3 bases: TGCGCCAGCAGCTTGGCCGGGGGGATCAACACTGAAGCTTTCTTT.

This clonotype has at least ten counts. The chain links TRBV20-1 to TRBJ1-2; D not resolved. Germline lookup yields CDR1 DFQATT and CDR2 SNEGSKA (reference sequence). CDR3 length: 13 amino acids. Trimming left V 5 bases short and J 5 bases short, with 15 bases between. The DNA for the CDR3 is TGCAGTGCTCCGACCGGTCTGACTTATGGCTACACCTTC. This encodes CSAPTGLTYGYTF.

This clonotype was picked up many times. V gene TRBV7-9 combines with J gene TRBJ2-2; TRBD1 or TRBD2 may be the D gene (6 bases each). The germline V gene has CDR1 SEHNR and CDR2 FQNEAQ (reference sequence). V lost 2 bases and J 3 bases, leaving 13 bases between the germline ends. The CDR3 runs 16 residues. CDR3 sequence: CASSLSQGTYTGELFF. The CDR3 coding sequence is TGTGCCAGCAGCTTAAGCCAGGGGACTTACACCGGGGAGCTGTTTTTT.

This clonotype turned up a few times. This chain uses TRBV5-5 with TRBJ2-1; D gene ambiguous. CDR1 and CDR2 from the germline V gene are SGHKS and YYEKEE (reference sequence). There are 11 residues in the CDR3. Trimming pared 6 bases from V and 10 bases from J, leaving 11 bases between. The CDR3 protein is CASTQATEQFF. The CDR3 DNA sequence: TGTGCCAGCACCCAGGCGACAGAGCAGTTCTTC. The full variable domain, with the rest looked up from reference TRBV5-5 and TRBJ2-1, is DAGVTQSPTHLIKTRGQQVTLRCSPISGHKSVSWYQQVLGQGPQFIFQYYEKEERGRGNFPDRFSARQFPNYSSELNVNALLLGDSALYLCASTQATEQFFGPGTRLTVL.

This clonotype came up many times. The rearrangement joins TRBV7-8 to TRBJ2-2, with D possibly being TRBD1 (5 bases). Germline CDR1 SGHVS, CDR2 FQNEAQ. This CDR3 has 16 amino acids. Deletions cut 1 base from V and 1 base from J, with 10 bases between. The CDR3 coding sequence is TGTGCCAGCAGCTTAGGAGGCAGGGTGAACACCGGGGAGCTGTTTTTT. It yields the protein CASSLGGRVNTGELFF.

This clonotype was found many times. V is TRBV20-1 and J is TRBJ1-5, with 8 bases identical to TRBD1. V was pared by 2 bases and J by 6 bases, with 6 bases of the junction left unmatched. The CDR3 sequence is 14 residues long. CDR1 is DFQATT, CDR2 SNEGSKA, per germline (reference sequence). CDR3 nucleotide sequence: TGCAGTGCTAGAAGTGGGGGGACAGGTCAGCCCCAGCATTTT. It codes for CSARSGGTGQPQHF.

In its sample, this clonotype was seen many times. V is TRBV6-1 and J is TRBJ1-6, with a weak D call TRBD1 (6 bases). This CDR3 region has 14 residues. Trimming left V 0 bases short and J 7 bases short, with 7 bases between. Per germline, CDR1 MNHNS and CDR2 SASEGT. The CDR3 bases are TGTGCCAGCAGTGAAGCAAGGGGGAATTCACCCCTCCACTTT. Amino acid sequence: CASSEARGNSPLHF.

This clonotype was recorded a few times. The genes are TRBV5-6 and TRBJ1-2; a possible D gene is TRBD1 (5 bases). Between the trimmed V and J ends, which lost 3 bases and 8 bases, there was a span of 11 bases. The germline V gene encodes CDR1 SGHDT and CDR2 YYEEEE. The CDR3 runs 12 residues. The CDR3 spells CASSSGPAGYTF. The CDR3 DNA sequence: TGTGCCAGCAGCTCGGGGCCCGCCGGCTACACCTTC.

V usage is TRBV5-1 and J usage is TRBJ2-1, with TRBD2 matching 10 bases. Germline V gene sequence: CDR1 SGHRS, CDR2 YFSETQ. The CDR3 has 15 residues. After removal of 0 bases from V and 9 bases from J, the junction contained 6 bases not matched to a gene. The CDR3 nucleotides read TGCGCCAGCAGCTTGGTTAGCGGGGGGCATACTGAGCAGTTCTTC. As protein: CASSLVSGGHTEQFF.

Many counts were recorded for this clonotype. The chain has TRBV5-1 and TRBJ2-3; D may be TRBD1 or TRBD2 (5 bases each). CDR1 SGHRS and CDR2 YFSETQ come from the germline V gene. This CDR3 contains 15 residues. V was clipped by 2 bases and J by 3 bases, with 13 bases between them. The chain's CDR3 is CASSLDGRETDTQYF. Written as DNA, the CDR3 is TGCGCCAGCAGCTTAGACGGCAGGGAGACAGATACGCAGTATTTT.

This clonotype was detected a few times. This chain connects TRBV30 to TRBJ2-1, with D hard to call. CDR3 length equals 11 residues. The germline CDR1 and CDR2 sequences are GTSNPN and SVGIG (reference sequence). The V end lost 1 base, the J end lost 9 bases, and 7 bases lay between the germline ends. CDR3 residues: CAWSDLFEQFF. CDR3 in DNA: TGTGCCTGGAGTGATCTGTTTGAGCAGTTCTTC.

The table lists this clonotype with many counts. This chain uses TRBV5-1 with TRBJ1-2; D is unclear. This CDR3 comprises 14 residues. V was trimmed by 1 base and J by 3 bases, leaving 10 bases between them. Per germline, CDR1 SGHRS and CDR2 YFSETQ. The chain's CDR3 is CASSLQEAHYGYTF. The CDR3 coding sequence is TGCGCCAGCAGCTTGCAGGAAGCCCACTATGGCTACACCTTC.

This clonotype was counted once. J is TRBJ1-5 and V is TRBV14, with a possible D match to TRBD1 (6 bases). The CDR3 totals 16 residues. V lost 0 bases and J 6 bases, leaving 15 bases between the germline ends. Germline loops: CDR1 SGHDN, CDR2 FVKESK. For the CDR3, the DNA is TGTGCCAGCAGCCAAGAGGACAGCCGGGCCACTCAGCCCCAGCATTTT. This sequence encodes CASSQEDSRATQPQHF.

This clonotype turned up a few times. This chain uses TRBV15 with TRBJ1-1; D ambiguous. V lost 0 bases, J lost 1 base, and 9 bases lay in between. This CDR3 spans 15 amino acids. Germline assignment: CDR1 LNHNV and CDR2 YYDKDF (reference sequence). The CDR3 is CATSRDRRENTEAFF. The DNA of the CDR3 is TGTGCCACCAGCAGAGATAGGAGGGAGAACACTGAAGCTTTCTTT.

This clonotype was found a few times. This may stem from a read error, because a much larger clone lies one nucleotide away. This chain connects TRBV20-1 to TRBJ1-2; D ambiguous. The CDR3 covers 13 residues. CDR1 is DFQATT, CDR2 SNEGSKA, per germline (reference sequence). CDR3 bases: TGCAGTGCCAGTCCTCTCATGGGCTATGGCTACCCCTTC. Its protein is CSASPLMGYGYPF.

This clonotype was recorded many times. The rearrangement uses TRBV20-1 and TRBJ2-6; D gene unclear. The CDR3 contains 14 residues. Trimming removed 0 bases at V and 0 bases at J, with 3 bases between. Germline CDR1 DFQATT, CDR2 SNEGSKA (reference sequence). CDR3 in amino acids: CSARDSSGANVLTF. CDR3 in DNA: TGCAGTGCTAGAGACAGCTCTGGGGCCAACGTCCTGACTTTC.

The rearrangement joins TRBV11-2 to TRBJ2-7; 9 bases agree with TRBD1. The CDR3 has 15 amino acids. CDR1 is SGHAT and CDR2 is FQNNGV in the germline V gene. V was pared by 6 bases and J by 3 bases, with 9 bases of the junction left unmatched. The CDR3 reads CASSSIQGAHYEQYF. The CDR3 DNA follows: TGTGCCAGCAGTTCAATACAGGGGGCTCACTACGAGCAGTACTTC.